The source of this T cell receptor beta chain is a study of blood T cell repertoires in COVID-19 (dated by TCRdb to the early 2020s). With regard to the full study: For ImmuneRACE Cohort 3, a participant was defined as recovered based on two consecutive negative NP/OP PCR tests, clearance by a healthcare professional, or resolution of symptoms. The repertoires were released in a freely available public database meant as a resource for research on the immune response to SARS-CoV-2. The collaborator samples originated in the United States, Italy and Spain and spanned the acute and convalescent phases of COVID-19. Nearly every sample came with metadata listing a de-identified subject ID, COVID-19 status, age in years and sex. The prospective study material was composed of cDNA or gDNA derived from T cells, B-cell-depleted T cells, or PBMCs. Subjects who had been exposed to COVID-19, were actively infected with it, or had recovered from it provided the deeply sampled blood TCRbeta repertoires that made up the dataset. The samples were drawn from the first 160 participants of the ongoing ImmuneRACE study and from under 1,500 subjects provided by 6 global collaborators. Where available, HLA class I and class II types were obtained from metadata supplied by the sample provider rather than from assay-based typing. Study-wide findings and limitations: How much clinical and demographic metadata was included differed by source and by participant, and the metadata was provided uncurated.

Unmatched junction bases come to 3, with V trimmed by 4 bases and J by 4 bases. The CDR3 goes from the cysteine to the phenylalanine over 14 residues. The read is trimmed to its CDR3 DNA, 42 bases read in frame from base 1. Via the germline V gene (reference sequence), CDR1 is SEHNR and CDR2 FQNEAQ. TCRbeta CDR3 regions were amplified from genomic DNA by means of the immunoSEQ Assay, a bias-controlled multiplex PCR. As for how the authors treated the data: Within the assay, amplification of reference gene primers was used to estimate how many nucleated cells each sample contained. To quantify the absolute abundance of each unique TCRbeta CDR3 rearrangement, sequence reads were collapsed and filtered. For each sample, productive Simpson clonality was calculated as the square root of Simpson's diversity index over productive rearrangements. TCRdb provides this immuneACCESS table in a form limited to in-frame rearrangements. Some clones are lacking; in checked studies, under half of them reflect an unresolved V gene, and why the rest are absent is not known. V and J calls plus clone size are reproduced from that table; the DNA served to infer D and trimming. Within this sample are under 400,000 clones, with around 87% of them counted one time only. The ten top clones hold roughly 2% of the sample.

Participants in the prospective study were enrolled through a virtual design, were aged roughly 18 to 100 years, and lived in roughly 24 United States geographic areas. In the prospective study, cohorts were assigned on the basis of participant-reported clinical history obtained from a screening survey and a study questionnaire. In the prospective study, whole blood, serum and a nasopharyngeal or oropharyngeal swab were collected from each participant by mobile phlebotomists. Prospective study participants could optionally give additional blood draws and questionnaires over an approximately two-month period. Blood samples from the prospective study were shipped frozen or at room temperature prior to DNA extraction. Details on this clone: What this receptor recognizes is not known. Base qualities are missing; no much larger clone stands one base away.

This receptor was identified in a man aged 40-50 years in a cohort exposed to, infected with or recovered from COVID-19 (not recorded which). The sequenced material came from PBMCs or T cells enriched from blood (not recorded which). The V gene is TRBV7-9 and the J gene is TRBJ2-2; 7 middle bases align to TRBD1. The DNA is TGTGCCAGCAGCTACGACAGGGCCACCGGGGAGCTGTTTTTT. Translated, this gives CASSYDRATGELFF. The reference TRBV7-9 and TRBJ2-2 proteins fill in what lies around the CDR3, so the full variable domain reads DTGVSQNPRHKITKRGQNVTFRCDPISEHNRLYWYRQTLGQGPEFLTYFQNEAQLEKSRLLSDRFSAERPKGSFSTLEIQRTEQGDSAMYLCASSYDRATGELFFGEGSRLTVL.